This is a list of T cell receptor beta chains from one sample in a study of CD8 T cells in ankylosing spondylitis. TCRdb processed the 5' RACE reads anew with MiXCR; each CDR3 protein has one entry. The repertoire holds roughly 240,000 distinct CDR3 sequences, 30% to 40% seen once, with roughly 4% in the top ten. What was sequenced was blood, either unsorted or a sorted T cell fraction (not recorded which). The source of these receptors is a male donor with ankylosing spondylitis or in good health (not recorded which). The CDR3 runs from the conserved cysteine through the conserved F or W. Fields, in order: J gene, D gene, CDR3 length, clone size, V gene, CDR3 protein, CDR3 DNA. D genes are given only for firm matches. Clone size is shown for a subset of rows, as once, few, many or a class of expanded clone.

j_gene: TRBJ2-1; d_gene: -; len: 13; abundance: -; v_gene: TRBV7-9; CDR3aa: CASRPDTHNEQFF; CDR3nt: TGTGCCAGCAGACCTGACACCCACAATGAGCAGTTCTTC
j_gene: TRBJ1-1; d_gene: -; len: 10; abundance: -; v_gene: TRBV29-1; CDR3aa: CSVGRQEAFF; CDR3nt: TGCAGCGTTGGCCGTCAAGAAGCTTTCTTT
j_gene: TRBJ1-5; d_gene: -; len: 14; abundance: many; v_gene: TRBV10-3; CDR3aa: CATTRGRSNQPQHF; CDR3nt: TGTGCCACCACGAGGGGTAGGAGCAATCAGCCCCAGCATTTT
j_gene: TRBJ1-4; d_gene: TRBD1; len: 15; abundance: few; v_gene: TRBV25-1; CDR3aa: CASNSGGTGREKLFF; CDR3nt: TGTGCCAGCAACTCGGGAGGGACAGGTCGGGAAAAACTGTTTTTT
j_gene: TRBJ2-7; d_gene: -; len: 14; abundance: -; v_gene: TRBV12-3/TRBV12-4; CDR3aa: CASMFDGGLGEQYF; CDR3nt: TGTGCCAGCATGTTCGACGGGGGATTGGGCGAGCAGTACTTC
j_gene: TRBJ2-7; d_gene: -; len: 16; abundance: -; v_gene: TRBV20-1; CDR3aa: CSARDSKSGRYYEQYF; CDR3nt: TGCAGTGCTAGAGATTCTAAATCGGGGCGTTACTACGAGCAGTACTTC
j_gene: TRBJ2-1; d_gene: TRBD2; len: 16; abundance: -; v_gene: TRBV7-2; CDR3aa: CASSRGLAGGEYEQFF; CDR3nt: TGTGCCAGCAGCCGTGGACTAGCGGGGGGTGAGTATGAGCAGTTCTTC
j_gene: TRBJ2-3; d_gene: -; len: 14; abundance: -; v_gene: TRBV14; CDR3aa: CASSQDGGTDTQYF; CDR3nt: TGTGCCAGCAGCCAAGACGGGGGCACAGATACGCAGTATTTT
j_gene: TRBJ2-3; d_gene: TRBD2; len: 16; abundance: many; v_gene: TRBV7-2; CDR3aa: CASSLWTSGETDTQYF; CDR3nt: TGTGCCAGCAGCCTCTGGACTAGCGGGGAAACAGATACGCAGTATTTT
j_gene: TRBJ2-5; d_gene: TRBD2; len: 17; abundance: few; v_gene: TRBV7-3; CDR3aa: CASSSRELAVDQETQYF; CDR3nt: TGTGCCAGCAGCTCCAGGGAGCTAGCGGTCGACCAAGAGACCCAGTACTTC
j_gene: TRBJ2-6; d_gene: -; len: 17; abundance: few; v_gene: TRBV28; CDR3aa: CASSLWEISSGANVLTF; CDR3nt: TGTGCCAGCAGTTTATGGGAGATAAGCTCTGGGGCCAACGTCCTGACTTTC
j_gene: TRBJ1-2; d_gene: -; len: 13; abundance: few; v_gene: TRBV20-1; CDR3aa: CSARSRTDYGYTF; CDR3nt: TGCAGTGCTAGAAGTCGGACGGACTATGGCTACACCTTC
j_gene: TRBJ2-7; d_gene: TRBD2; len: 15; abundance: few; v_gene: TRBV5-1; CDR3aa: CASSEQGLVVYEQYF; CDR3nt: TGCGCCAGCAGCGAACAGGGACTAGTTGTCTACGAGCAGTACTTC
j_gene: TRBJ1-6; d_gene: TRBD1; len: 13; abundance: -; v_gene: TRBV20-1; CDR3aa: CSATMGQVSPLHF; CDR3nt: TGCAGTGCTACCATGGGACAGGTTTCACCCCTCCACTTT
j_gene: TRBJ2-7; d_gene: TRBD2; len: 15; abundance: -; v_gene: TRBV5-4; CDR3aa: CASSRGTSGGHEQYF; CDR3nt: TGTGCCAGCAGCCGGGGGACTAGCGGGGGCCACGAGCAGTACTTC
j_gene: TRBJ2-7; d_gene: TRBD1; len: 16; abundance: few; v_gene: TRBV27; CDR3aa: CASSLLLGQGVYEQYF; CDR3nt: TGTGCCAGCAGTTTACTTTTGGGACAGGGGGTCTACGAGCAGTACTTC
j_gene: TRBJ2-1; d_gene: -; len: 15; abundance: many; v_gene: TRBV20-1; CDR3aa: CSARERRKPYNEQFF; CDR3nt: TGCAGTGCTAGAGAAAGGCGGAAACCCTACAATGAGCAGTTCTTC
j_gene: TRBJ2-3; d_gene: -; len: 15; abundance: -; v_gene: TRBV9; CDR3aa: CASRTFDGGTDTQYF; CDR3nt: TGTGCCAGCAGGACCTTTGACGGGGGCACAGATACGCAGTATTTT
j_gene: TRBJ2-7; d_gene: -; len: 15; abundance: -; v_gene: TRBV28; CDR3aa: CASSLDVEGAYEQYF; CDR3nt: TGTGCCAGCAGTTTGGACGTGGAAGGCGCCTACGAGCAGTACTTC
j_gene: TRBJ1-5; d_gene: -; len: 15; abundance: -; v_gene: TRBV7-9; CDR3aa: CASSSHGAPNQPQHF; CDR3nt: TGTGCCAGCAGCTCACACGGGGCACCCAATCAGCCCCAGCATTTT
j_gene: TRBJ2-3; d_gene: TRBD2; len: 19; abundance: -; v_gene: TRBV12-3/TRBV12-4; CDR3aa: CASKFGLAGEIPSTDTQYF; CDR3nt: TGTGCAAGCAAATTTGGTCTAGCGGGGGAGATTCCTAGCACAGATACGCAGTATTTT
j_gene: TRBJ2-1; d_gene: TRBD2; len: 16; abundance: -; v_gene: TRBV7-2; CDR3aa: CASSRAGGVSYNEQFF; CDR3nt: TGTGCCAGCAGCAGGGCGGGGGGTGTTTCCTACAATGAGCAGTTCTTC
j_gene: TRBJ2-7; d_gene: -; len: 14; abundance: few; v_gene: TRBV20-1; CDR3aa: CSARATPAGDEQYF; CDR3nt: TGCAGTGCTAGAGCTACCCCGGCAGGGGACGAGCAGTACTTC
j_gene: TRBJ2-7; d_gene: -; len: 15; abundance: -; v_gene: TRBV7-3; CDR3aa: CASSLGPRGGNEQYF; CDR3nt: TGTGCCAGCAGCTTAGGACCGAGGGGGGGAAACGAGCAGTACTTC
j_gene: TRBJ2-2; d_gene: -; len: 13; abundance: -; v_gene: TRBV29-1; CDR3aa: CSVANSNTGELFF; CDR3nt: TGCAGCGTTGCAAACTCGAACACCGGGGAGCTGTTTTTT
j_gene: TRBJ2-7; d_gene: TRBD2; len: 15; abundance: -; v_gene: TRBV3-1; CDR3aa: CASSLGGGWSYEQYF; CDR3nt: TGTGCCAGCAGCCTCGGCGGGGGTTGGTCCTACGAGCAGTACTTC
j_gene: TRBJ2-1; d_gene: -; len: 14; abundance: -; v_gene: TRBV10-3; CDR3aa: CAISDSDSYTEQFF; CDR3nt: TGTGCCATCAGTGACTCTGACTCCTACACTGAGCAGTTCTTC
j_gene: TRBJ2-2; d_gene: -; len: 14; abundance: many; v_gene: TRBV20-1; CDR3aa: CSAREVYSTGELFF; CDR3nt: TGCAGTGCTAGAGAAGTCTACTCCACCGGGGAGCTGTTTTTT
j_gene: TRBJ2-6; d_gene: -; len: 17; abundance: -; v_gene: TRBV20-1; CDR3aa: CSAREGGARSGANVLTF; CDR3nt: TGCAGTGCTAGAGAGGGGGGGGCGCGGTCTGGGGCCAACGTCCTGACTTTC
j_gene: TRBJ2-1; d_gene: TRBD2; len: 15; abundance: few; v_gene: TRBV7-9; CDR3aa: CASSLQRGTVGEQFF; CDR3nt: TGTGCCAGCAGCTTACAGCGGGGGACGGTCGGAGAGCAGTTCTTC
j_gene: TRBJ2-3; d_gene: TRBD2; len: 14; abundance: few; v_gene: TRBV29-1; CDR3aa: CSVVAGGGSDTQYF; CDR3nt: TGCAGCGTTGTAGCGGGGGGTGGCTCAGATACGCAGTATTTT
j_gene: TRBJ2-4; d_gene: -; len: 13; abundance: -; v_gene: TRBV20-1; CDR3aa: CSARGWQGGIQYF; CDR3nt: TGCAGTGCTAGAGGGTGGCAGGGTGGCATTCAGTACTTC
j_gene: TRBJ2-3; d_gene: TRBD1; len: 17; abundance: -; v_gene: TRBV10-3; CDR3aa: CAISATGQGARRGTQYF; CDR3nt: TGTGCCATCAGTGCCACGGGACAGGGGGCTCGGCGAGGTACGCAGTATTTT
j_gene: TRBJ1-2; d_gene: -; len: 13; abundance: few; v_gene: TRBV6-1; CDR3aa: CASTRDPWYGYTF; CDR3nt: TGTGCCAGCACACGGGACCCCTGGTATGGCTACACCTTC
j_gene: TRBJ2-5; d_gene: -; len: 16; abundance: -; v_gene: TRBV15; CDR3aa: CATSKGRQTNQETQYF; CDR3nt: TGTGCCACCAGCAAGGGACGGCAGACCAACCAAGAGACCCAGTACTTC
j_gene: TRBJ1-5; d_gene: TRBD1; len: 16; abundance: -; v_gene: TRBV12-3/TRBV12-4; CDR3aa: CASSLAGQQGNQPQHF; CDR3nt: TGTGCCAGCAGTTTAGCGGGACAGCAGGGCAATCAGCCCCAGCATTTT
j_gene: TRBJ1-3; d_gene: TRBD1; len: 15; abundance: -; v_gene: TRBV20-1; CDR3aa: CSAREGTGAGNTIYF; CDR3nt: TGCAGTGCTAGAGAGGGGACAGGGGCTGGAAACACCATATATTTT
j_gene: TRBJ1-3; d_gene: TRBD1; len: 17; abundance: -; v_gene: TRBV12-3/TRBV12-4; CDR3aa: CASSLGTGGLYGNTIYF; CDR3nt: TGTGCCAGCAGCCTAGGGACAGGGGGATTATACGGAAACACCATATATTTT
j_gene: TRBJ2-7; d_gene: -; len: 17; abundance: many; v_gene: TRBV7-3; CDR3aa: CASSLGVPTPNSYEQYF; CDR3nt: TGTGCCAGCAGCTTAGGGGTACCGACCCCAAACTCCTACGAGCAGTACTTC
j_gene: TRBJ2-5; d_gene: -; len: 13; abundance: -; v_gene: TRBV10-3; CDR3aa: CAISDRGRETQYF; CDR3nt: TGTGCCATCAGTGATCGGGGGCGGGAGACCCAGTACTTC
j_gene: TRBJ2-1; d_gene: TRBD2; len: 15; abundance: -; v_gene: TRBV12-3/TRBV12-4; CDR3aa: CASSLGAGGIGEQFF; CDR3nt: TGTGCCAGCAGTTTAGGGGCGGGGGGGATTGGTGAGCAGTTCTTC
j_gene: TRBJ2-1; d_gene: TRBD2; len: 15; abundance: many; v_gene: TRBV20-1; CDR3aa: CSAAPIQRGNNEQFF; CDR3nt: TGCAGTGCCGCCCCAATCCAGCGGGGCAACAATGAGCAGTTCTTC
j_gene: TRBJ2-3; d_gene: TRBD2; len: 13; abundance: few; v_gene: TRBV20-1; CDR3aa: CSARTSGGDTQYF; CDR3nt: TGCAGTGCTAGAACTAGCGGCGGAGATACGCAGTATTTT
j_gene: TRBJ1-2; d_gene: -; len: 15; abundance: once; v_gene: TRBV4-2; CDR3aa: CASSQDPGGARGYTF; CDR3nt: TGTGCCAGCAGCCAAGATCCGGGGGGGGCGAGGGGCTACACCTTC
j_gene: TRBJ1-2; d_gene: TRBD1; len: 14; abundance: few; v_gene: TRBV20-1; CDR3aa: CSAREDRGFDGYTF; CDR3nt: TGCAGTGCGCGGGAAGACAGGGGATTTGATGGCTACACCTTC
j_gene: TRBJ2-5; d_gene: TRBD1; len: 14; abundance: once; v_gene: TRBV10-3; CDR3aa: CAISLTGVLETQYF; CDR3nt: TGTGCCATCAGCCTGACAGGGGTCCTAGAGACCCAGTACTTC
j_gene: TRBJ2-2; d_gene: TRBD1; len: 16; abundance: -; v_gene: TRBV6-5; CDR3aa: CASSYSSGGKSGELFF; CDR3nt: TGTGCCAGCAGTTACAGCTCAGGGGGCAAATCCGGGGAGCTGTTTTTT
j_gene: TRBJ2-2; d_gene: -; len: 14; abundance: once; v_gene: TRBV24-1; CDR3aa: CATSDHRDTGELFF; CDR3nt: TGTGCCACCAGTGACCACAGGGACACCGGGGAGCTGTTTTTT
j_gene: TRBJ2-7; d_gene: TRBD1; len: 13; abundance: -; v_gene: TRBV6-1; CDR3aa: CASGQGSSYEQYF; CDR3nt: TGTGCCAGCGGACAGGGGTCTTCCTACGAGCAGTACTTC
j_gene: TRBJ2-3; d_gene: -; len: 15; abundance: -; v_gene: TRBV27; CDR3aa: CASSPRDLNTDTQYF; CDR3nt: TGTGCCAGCAGTCCACGGGACTTGAACACAGATACGCAGTATTTT
j_gene: TRBJ1-1; d_gene: TRBD1; len: 16; abundance: few; v_gene: TRBV20-1; CDR3aa: CSAHRVQQGTNSEAFF; CDR3nt: TGCAGTGCCCACCGGGTTCAACAGGGGACGAATTCTGAAGCTTTCTTT
j_gene: TRBJ2-5; d_gene: -; len: 13; abundance: few; v_gene: TRBV5-1; CDR3aa: CASSFMYQETQYF; CDR3nt: TGCGCCAGCAGCTTTATGTACCAAGAGACCCAGTACTTC
j_gene: TRBJ1-3; d_gene: TRBD1; len: 19; abundance: many; v_gene: TRBV29-1; CDR3aa: CSVYRDRGLQNVSGNTIYF; CDR3nt: TGCAGCGTTTACCGGGACAGGGGGCTACAAAACGTCTCTGGAAACACCATATATTTT